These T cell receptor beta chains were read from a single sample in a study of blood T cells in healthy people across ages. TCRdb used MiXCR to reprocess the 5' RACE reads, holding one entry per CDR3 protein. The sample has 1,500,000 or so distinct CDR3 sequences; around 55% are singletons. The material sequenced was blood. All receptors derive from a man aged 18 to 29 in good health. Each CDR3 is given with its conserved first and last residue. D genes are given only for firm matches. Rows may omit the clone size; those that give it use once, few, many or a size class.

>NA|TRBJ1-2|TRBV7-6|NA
TGTGCCAGCAGCTTAGTCTCGGGGGCCGATGGCTACACCTTC
CASSLVSGADGYTF
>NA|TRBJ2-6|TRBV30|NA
TGTGCCTGGAGCGATTACGTTTCATCTGGGGCCAACGTCCTGACTTTC
CAWSDYVSSGANVLTF
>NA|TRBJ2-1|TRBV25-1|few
TGTGCCAGCAGTGACCCGGGACTCAATGAGCAGTTCTTC
CASSDPGLNEQFF
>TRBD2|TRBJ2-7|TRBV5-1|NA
TGCGCCAGCAGCGTTACTAGCGCGAGCTCCTACAATGAGCAGTACTTC
CASSVTSASSYNEQYF
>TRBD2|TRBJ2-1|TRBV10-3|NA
TGTGCCATCAGTGGAAGCGGGGGGAGGGCCGGGGGTGAGCAGTTCTTC
CAISGSGGRAGGEQFF
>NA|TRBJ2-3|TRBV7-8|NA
TGTGCCAGCAGCTTCCGTCGCCCCACAGATACGCAGTATTTT
CASSFRRPTDTQYF
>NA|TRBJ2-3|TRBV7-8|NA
TGTGCCAGCAGCATTGACAGGCCCCCAGATACGCAGTATTTT
CASSIDRPPDTQYF
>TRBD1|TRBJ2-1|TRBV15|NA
TGTGCCACCAGCAACCAAGACAGGGGTGAGCAGTTCTTC
CATSNQDRGEQFF
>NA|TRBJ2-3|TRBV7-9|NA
TGTGCCAGCAGCTTATGGACAGCCAACACAGATACGCAGTATTTT
CASSLWTANTDTQYF
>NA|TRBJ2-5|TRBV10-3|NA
TGTGCCACCGCGACCGACCGTGAACAAGAGACCCAGTACTTC
CATATDREQETQYF
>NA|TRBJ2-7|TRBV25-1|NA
TGTGCCCCTGCCTCAAGCTACTTTTTGGATATCGAGCAGTACTTC
CAPASSYFLDIEQYF
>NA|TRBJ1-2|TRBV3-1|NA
TGTGCCAGCAGCCAAGGTCAGGGGCATAACTATGGCTACACCTTC
CASSQGQGHNYGYTF
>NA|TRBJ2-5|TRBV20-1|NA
TGCAGTGCCAGACTCGGGGTAGGCGAGACCCAGTACTTC
CSARLGVGETQYF
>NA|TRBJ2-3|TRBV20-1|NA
TGCAGTGCTAGAATGTGGGCTAAAATAGATACGCAGTATTTT
CSARMWAKIDTQYF
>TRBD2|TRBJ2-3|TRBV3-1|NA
TGTGCCAGCAGCCAGTTCGCTAGCGGGAGCTTGACAGATACGCAGTATTTT
CASSQFASGSLTDTQYF
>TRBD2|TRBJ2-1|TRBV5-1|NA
TGCGCCAGCAGCCAGACTAGCGGGCTTAACAATGAGCAGTTCTTC
CASSQTSGLNNEQFF
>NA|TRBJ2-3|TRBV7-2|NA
TGTGCCAGCAGCTTCCGCGGGGGCCACACAGATACGCAGTATTTT
CASSFRGGHTDTQYF
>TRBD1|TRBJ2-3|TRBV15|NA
TGTGCCACCAGCAGTAGGACAGGGGAGACCACAGATACGCAGTATTTT
CATSSRTGETTDTQYF
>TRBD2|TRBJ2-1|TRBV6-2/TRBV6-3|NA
TGTGCCAGCAGTTCCCTCTCTAGCGGGGGCCCCTACAATGAGCAGTTCTTC
CASSSLSSGGPYNEQFF
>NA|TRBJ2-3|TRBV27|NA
TGTGCCAGCCTCCCACTAGACAGCACAGATACGCAGTATTTT
CASLPLDSTDTQYF
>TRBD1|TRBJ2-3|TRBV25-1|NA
TGTGCCAGCAGTGACAAAGAAAGACTGACAGGGGCCACAGATACGCAGTATTTT
CASSDKERLTGATDTQYF
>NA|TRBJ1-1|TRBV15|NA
TGTGCCACCAGCAGAGATAGGCGTCCTCCCGGAGGGACTGAAGCTTTCTTT
CATSRDRRPPGGTEAFF
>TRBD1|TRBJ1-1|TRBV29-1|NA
TGCAGCGTCCCGGACGGGGACAGGGACACTGAAGCTTTCTTT
CSVPDGDRDTEAFF
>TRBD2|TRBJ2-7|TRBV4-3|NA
TGCGCCAGCAGCCAAAAACTAGCGGGGGGTTACAAAGAGACACAGTACTTC
CASSQKLAGGYKETQYF
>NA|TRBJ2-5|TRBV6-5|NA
TGTGCCAGCAGTGACACAGGGTCTAGGGAGACCCAGTACTTC
CASSDTGSRETQYF
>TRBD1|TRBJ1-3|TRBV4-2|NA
TGTACCAGCAGCCAAGGTGAAGGACAGGGGAGCTCTGGAAACACCATATATTTT
CTSSQGEGQGSSGNTIYF
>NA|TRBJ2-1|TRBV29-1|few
TGCAGCGTTGAAACCACAAAAGAGCAGTTCTTC
CSVETTKEQFF
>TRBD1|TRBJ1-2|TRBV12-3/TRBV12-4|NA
TGTGCCAGCAGTCGTACGGACAGGAACTATGGCTACACCTTC
CASSRTDRNYGYTF
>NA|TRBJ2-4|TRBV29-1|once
TGCAGCGTTGAAGTTCGGGGCAGGGGCAATGAGCAGTACTTC
CSVEVRGRGNEQYF
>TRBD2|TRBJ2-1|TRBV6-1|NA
TGTGCCAGCAGCCCACCATTAGAATTTCGGGGGGACAATGAGCAGTTCTTC
CASSPPLEFRGDNEQFF
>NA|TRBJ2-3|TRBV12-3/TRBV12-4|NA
TGTGCCTGCTCGGGGGCTTACACAGATACGCAGTATTTT
CACSGAYTDTQYF
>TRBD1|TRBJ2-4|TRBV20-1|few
TGCAGTGCCGACAGGGGGGTTAAAAACATTCAGTACTTC
CSADRGVKNIQYF
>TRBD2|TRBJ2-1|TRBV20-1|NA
TGCAGTGCTAGAGACTTCGGGACTACCTACAATGAGCAGTTCTTC
CSARDFGTTYNEQFF
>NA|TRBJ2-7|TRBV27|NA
TGTGCCAGCAGGATTCGGGCGACCTACGAGCAGTACTTC
CASRIRATYEQYF
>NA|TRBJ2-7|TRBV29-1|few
TGCAGCGTTGAACTCAGGGTGGGGGAGCAGTACTTC
CSVELRVGEQYF
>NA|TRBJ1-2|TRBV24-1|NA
TGTGCTACCAGTGATAATCGGGAATATGGATACACCTTC
CATSDNREYGYTF
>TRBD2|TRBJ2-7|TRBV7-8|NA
TGTGCCAGCAGGGCTACGCGGACTAGCGGGGGCAAAAGCTCCTACAATGAGCAGTACTTC
CASRATRTSGGKSSYNEQYF
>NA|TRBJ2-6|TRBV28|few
TGTGCCAGCAGCTCACGCGGGGTCTCTGGGGCCAACGTCCTGACTTTC
CASSSRGVSGANVLTF
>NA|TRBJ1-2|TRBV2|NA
TGTGCCAGCAGTGAAGGGACAGTTTGGGGCTACACCTTC
CASSEGTVWGYTF
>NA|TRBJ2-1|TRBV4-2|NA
TGTACCAGCAGCCAAGATTGGACCCATCCGCAGTTCTTC
CTSSQDWTHPQFF
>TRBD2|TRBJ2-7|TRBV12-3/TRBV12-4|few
TGTGCCAGCAGTTTGTCTAGCGGGGGGCGTGAGCAGTACTTC
CASSLSSGGREQYF
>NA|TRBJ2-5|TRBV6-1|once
TGTGCCAGCAGTGGTTCCCTCGGTCGGGTTTGGGAAGAGACCCAGTACTTC
CASSGSLGRVWEETQYF
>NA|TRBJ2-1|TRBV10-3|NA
TGTGCCATCAGAAGAGGGACCGATGAGCAGTTCTTC
CAIRRGTDEQFF
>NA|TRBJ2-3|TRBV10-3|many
TGTGCCATCAGTGGTGTGCGGGATACGCAGTATTTT
CAISGVRDTQYF
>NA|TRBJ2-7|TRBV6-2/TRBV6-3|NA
TGTGCCAGCAATAAAGACCCAGTAGTGAAGAACTACGAGCAGTACTTC
CASNKDPVVKNYEQYF
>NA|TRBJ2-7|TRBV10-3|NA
TGTGCCTCTGTCGGGGCCGCCTACGAGCAGTACTTC
CASVGAAYEQYF
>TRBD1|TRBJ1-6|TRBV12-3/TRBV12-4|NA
TGTGCCAGCAGCCACCAAAACAGGGGGACCCTCCACTTT
CASSHQNRGTLHF
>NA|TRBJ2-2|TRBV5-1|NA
TGCGCCAGCAGCTTGTGGGGCGGGGAGAACACCGGGGAGCTGTTTTTT
CASSLWGGENTGELFF
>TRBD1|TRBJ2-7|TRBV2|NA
TGTGCCAGTGGGGGACAGAGCTCCTACGAGCAGTACTTC
CASGGQSSYEQYF
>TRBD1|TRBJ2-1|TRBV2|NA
TGTGCCAGCAGTCCCCGGGACAGGGCCCCCAGTCTTTCCAATGAGCAGTTCTTC
CASSPRDRAPSLSNEQFF
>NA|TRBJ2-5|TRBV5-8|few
TGTGCCAGCAACTTGGAGACCCAGTACTTC
CASNLETQYF
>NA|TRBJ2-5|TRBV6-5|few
TGTGCCAGCGGAGTTTCGGGTGGTACCCAGTACTTC
CASGVSGGTQYF
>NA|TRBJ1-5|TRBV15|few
TGTGCCACCAGCAGAGAGGATTGGGGGAGGGCTTCTCAGCCCCAGCATTTT
CATSREDWGRASQPQHF
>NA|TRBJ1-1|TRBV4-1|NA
TGCGCCAGCAGCCAAGGGTTTGGCGGGTACAGGATAGAAGCTTTCTTT
CASSQGFGGYRIEAFF
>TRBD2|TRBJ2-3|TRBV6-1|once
TGTGCCAGCAGGGAATCTAGCGGGGGGCCTTCGGATACGCAGTATTTT
CASRESSGGPSDTQYF
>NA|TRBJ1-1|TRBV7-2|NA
TGTGCCAGCAGACCCCCTGGGTTGGCTGAAGCTTTCTTT
CASRPPGLAEAFF
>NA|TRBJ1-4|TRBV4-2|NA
TGTGCCAGCAGCCAAGAATCGGCTAATGAAAAACTGTTTTTT
CASSQESANEKLFF
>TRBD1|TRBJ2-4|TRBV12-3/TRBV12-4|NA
TGTGCCAGCAGAGCCGGGACAGGGCTTAATCAGTACTTC
CASRAGTGLNQYF
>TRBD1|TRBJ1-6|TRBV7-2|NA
TGTGCCAGCAGCTACCGGGACAGGGAAAATTCACCCCTCCACTTT
CASSYRDRENSPLHF